The rows below give T cell receptor beta chains drawn from one sample of a study of T cell clonotyping in hematopoietic cell transplantation. Some clones are missing from TCRdb's copy, which holds only in-frame ones; the method was immunoSEQ multiplex PCR. Found here are about 29,000 clones, 70% to 80% of them singletons; the top ten hold less than 8%. This specimen consisted of peripheral blood mononuclear cells, obtained before stem cell transplant. These receptors were obtained from a young woman with chronic myeloid leukemia. Some clones in this sample may be carry-over from other donors' samples. Both conserved end residues are part of each CDR3. D genes are given only for firm matches. Clone size is stated in some rows and not others, as once, few, many or a class when expanded.

v_call	j_call	clone_size	d_call	cdr3_aa	cdr3_nt
TRBV7-6	TRBJ1-2	.	.	CASSPDSRVYGYTF	TGTGCCAGCAGCCCGGACAGTCGGGTTTATGGCTACACCTTC
TRBV6-1	TRBJ2-7	.	.	CASSWGRSYEQYF	TGTGCCAGCAGTTGGGGCCGGTCATACGAGCAGTACTTC
TRBV7-2	TRBJ1-2	.	TRBD1	CASRSGGTGFQNYGYTF	TGTGCCAGCAGGTCTGGGGGGACAGGGTTTCAGAACTATGGCTACACCTTC
TRBV4-3	TRBJ1-2	.	.	CASSQDPRRQEHGYTF	TGCGCCAGCAGCCAAGACCCCCGCAGACAGGAACATGGCTACACCTTC
TRBV6-5	TRBJ2-3	.	.	CASSGSHRRTDTQYF	TGTGCCAGCAGTGGGTCACATCGTCGCACAGATACGCAGTATTTT
TRBV30	TRBJ2-7	.	TRBD1	CAWKNRDRDEQYF	TGTGCCTGGAAGAACCGGGACAGGGACGAGCAGTACTTC
TRBV6-1	TRBJ1-5	.	TRBD1	CASSLQGLNQPQHF	TGTGCCAGCAGTCTACAGGGGCTGAATCAGCCCCAGCATTTT
TRBV2	TRBJ2-1	few	.	CASLLGGYNEQFF	TGTGCCAGCCTACTAGGGGGGTACAATGAGCAGTTCTTC
TRBV29-1	TRBJ2-2	.	TRBD1	CSVNRGHTGELFF	TGCAGCGTTAACAGGGGACACACCGGGGAGCTGTTTTTT
TRBV6-1	TRBJ1-2	.	TRBD1	CAINFRTGPYYGYTF	TGTGCCATCAACTTCCGGACAGGACCTTACTATGGCTACACCTTC
TRBV7-2	TRBJ2-5	few	.	CASSSQQGRIETQYF	TGTGCCAGCAGCTCCCAGCAGGGGAGAATAGAGACCCAGTACTTC
TRBV7-9	TRBJ1-1	.	.	CASSLGEPEAFF	TGTGCCAGCAGCTTAGGGGAACCTGAAGCTTTCTTT
TRBV30	TRBJ2-5	.	TRBD1	CAWRATGTVQETQYF	TGTGCCTGGAGAGCCACCGGGACAGTTCAAGAGACCCAGTACTTC
TRBV5-6	TRBJ1-5	.	.	CASSLGGGPNQPQHF	TGTGCCAGCAGCTTGGGGGGGGGCCCCAATCAGCCCCAGCATTTT
TRBV7-6	TRBJ2-2	.	TRBD1	CASSQQQGSGELFF	TGTGCCAGCAGCCAGCAACAGGGGTCCGGGGAGCTGTTTTTT
TRBV19	TRBJ2-5	.	.	CASSSTDSETQYF	TGTGCCAGTAGTTCGACCGACTCAGAGACCCAGTACTTC
TRBV19	TRBJ1-5	.	.	CASRQGNQPQHF	TGTGCCAGTAGACAGGGAAATCAGCCCCAGCATTTT
TRBV5-6	TRBJ1-3	.	.	CASSLVRGSGNTIYF	TGTGCCAGCAGCTTGGTTCGCGGGTCTGGAAACACCATATATTTT
TRBV15	TRBJ1-6	.	.	CATSRDRGDPHF	TGTGCCACCAGCAGAGATAGGGGGGACCCCCACTTT
TRBV25-1	TRBJ2-3	.	.	CASSEPREPTDTQYF	TGTGCCAGCAGTGAACCCCGTGAGCCCACAGATACGCAGTATTTT
TRBV19	TRBJ1-2	.	TRBD1	CASSIVGQGMLEVYGYTF	TGTGCCAGTAGTATTGTGGGACAGGGAATGCTTGAGGTCTATGGCTACACCTTC
TRBV7-2	TRBJ2-1	.	TRBD2	CASMVDRGGYNEQFF	TGTGCCAGCATGGTAGATCGGGGGGGATACAATGAGCAGTTCTTC
TRBV4-3	TRBJ1-5	.	.	CASSQDLWGRQPQHF	TGCGCCAGCAGCCAAGATTTGTGGGGCAGGCAGCCCCAGCATTTT
TRBV30	TRBJ1-2	.	.	CAWSRSGAPYGYTF	TGTGCCTGGAGTAGGTCAGGGGCACCCTATGGCTACACCTTC
TRBV11-3	TRBJ1-2	medium-sized	.	CASSPERRGYFYGYTF	TGTGCCAGCAGCCCCGAAAGGAGGGGATATTTCTATGGCTACACCTTC
TRBV7-2	TRBJ1-2	.	.	CASSLMEYGYTF	TGTGCCAGCAGCTTAATGGAGTATGGCTACACCTTC
TRBV13	TRBJ2-4	.	.	CASSLGLVGKNIQYF	TGTGCCAGCAGCTTAGGCCTGGTTGGCAAAAACATTCAGTACTTC
TRBV5-1	TRBJ1-2	once	.	CASSLDGGYTF	TGCGCCAGCAGCTTGGATGGTGGCTACACCTTC
TRBV27	TRBJ2-7	.	.	CASSLSQGPYEQYF	TGTGCCAGCAGTTTATCCCAGGGCCCCTACGAGCAGTACTTC
TRBV29-1	TRBJ1-1	.	.	CSVAVNTEAFF	TGCAGCGTTGCTGTGAACACTGAAGCTTTCTTT
TRBV5-1	TRBJ1-6	.	.	CASSLEYRVSNSPLHF	TGCGCCAGCAGCTTGGAGTACAGGGTGTCAAATTCACCCCTCCACTTT